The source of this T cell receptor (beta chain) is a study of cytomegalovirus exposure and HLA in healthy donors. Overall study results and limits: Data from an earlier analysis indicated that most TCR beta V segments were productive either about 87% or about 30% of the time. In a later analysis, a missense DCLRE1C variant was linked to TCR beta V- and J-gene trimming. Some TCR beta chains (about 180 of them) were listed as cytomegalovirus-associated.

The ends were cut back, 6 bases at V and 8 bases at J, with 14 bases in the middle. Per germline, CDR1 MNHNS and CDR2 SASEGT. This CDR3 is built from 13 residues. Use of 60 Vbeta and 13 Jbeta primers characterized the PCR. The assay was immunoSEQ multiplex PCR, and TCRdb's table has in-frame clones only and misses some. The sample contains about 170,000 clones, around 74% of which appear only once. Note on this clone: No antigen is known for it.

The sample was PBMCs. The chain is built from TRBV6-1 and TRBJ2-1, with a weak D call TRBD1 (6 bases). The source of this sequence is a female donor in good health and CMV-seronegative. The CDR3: CASSEQGWHEQFF. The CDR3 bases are TGTGCCAGCAGCGAACAGGGATGGCATGAGCAGTTCTTC.